These 14 T cell receptor beta chains came from one sample sequenced in a study of technical replicates of blood from several donors (TCRdb year 2017). Library construction relied on the immunoSEQ multiplex PCR assay. Drawn from immuneACCESS, this table holds only the in-frame rearrangements with V and J called that TCRdb kept. Clones are partly lost; checked studies trace under half to an unresolved V gene and leave the rest unexplained. The sample table lists more than 80,000 clones, more than 85% of them with a count of one. Clones ranked in the top ten supply 0.34% of the sample. Specimen: T cells isolated from PBMCs. These receptors originate from a human donor in good health.

V and J are TRBV5-1 and TRBJ1-5; D gene ambiguous. Germline CDR1 SGHRS, CDR2 YFSETQ. V was trimmed by 1 base and J by 5 bases, leaving 7 bases between them. CDR3 length: 13 residues. The CDR3 is CASSLYGDQPQHF. CDR3 DNA: TGCGCCAGCAGCTTGTACGGGGATCAGCCCCAGCATTTT.

The chain links TRBV6-5 to TRBJ2-7; maybe TRBD1 (5 bases). The CDR3 contains 11 residues. Trimming removed 7 bases at V and 6 bases at J, with 10 bases between. Germline V CDR1 and CDR2: MNHEY, SVGAGI. The CDR3 sequence is CASISGFEQYF. CDR3 nucleotides: TGTGCCAGCATCTCAGGGTTCGAGCAGTACTTC.

This sequence joins TRBV19 and TRBJ2-7; TRBD1 matches 7 bases. J was trimmed by 2 bases and V by 5 bases; bases with no gene match: 12. The CDR3 extends over 16 amino acids. Germline lookup yields CDR1 LNHDA and CDR2 SQIVND (reference sequence). CDR3: CASSVNPGQRTYEQYF. CDR3 nucleotides: TGTGCCAGTAGTGTTAATCCGGGACAGCGGACCTACGAGCAGTACTTC.

The chain carries TRBV4-1 and TRBJ2-3, with 14 bases fitting TRBD2. V shed 1 base, J shed 6 bases, and the junction held 6 bases outside the gene matches. The CDR3 is made up of 17 amino acids. Germline CDR1 MGHRA, CDR2 YSYEKL. CDR3: CASSQVGTSGRSDTQYF. The CDR3 coding sequence is TGCGCCAGCAGCCAAGTAGGGACTAGCGGGAGATCGGATACGCAGTATTTT.

This clone has just one count. V is TRBV4-1 and J is TRBJ2-1, with D tentatively TRBD2 (5 bases). Per the germline V gene, CDR1 is MGHRA and CDR2 is YSYEKL. The CDR3 has 17 residues. V lost 2 bases to trimming and J lost 0 bases, with 14 bases between them. CDR3 loop: CASSQTDGKSSYNEQFF. DNA for the CDR3: TGCGCCAGCAGCCAAACTGACGGGAAAAGCTCCTACAATGAGCAGTTCTTC.

The V call is TRBV5-5, the J call TRBJ2-7, with TRBD1 matching 8 bases. V gave up 5 bases and J gave up 1 base; unmatched junction bases: 5. Germline-derived CDR1 and CDR2 are SGHKS and YYEKEE (reference sequence). The CDR3 has 14 amino acids. The chain's CDR3 is CASSPRTGSYEQYF. As DNA, the CDR3 is TGTGCCAGCAGTCCGAGGACAGGGTCCTACGAGCAGTACTTC. The whole variable domain, remainder taken from reference TRBV5-5 and TRBJ2-7, is DAGVTQSPTHLIKTRGQQVTLRCSPISGHKSVSWYQQVLGQGPQFIFQYYEKEERGRGNFPDRFSARQFPNYSSELNVNALLLGDSALYLCASSPRTGSYEQYFGPGTRLTVT.

This clone was picked up one time. The chain joins TRBV11-2 to TRBJ2-7; D is unclear. Germline V CDR1 and CDR2: SGHAT, FQNNGV. Deletions cut 5 bases from V and 2 bases from J, with 16 bases between. CDR3 length: 15 amino acids. In DNA form, the CDR3 reads TGTGCCAGCAGCAGCAACCGGGTCAGCACCTACGAGCAGTACTTC. It translates to CASSSNRVSTYEQYF.

The gene calls are TRBV5-1 and TRBJ2-7; 8 bases line up with TRBD1. CDR1 and CDR2 from the germline V gene are SGHRS and YFSETQ. This CDR3 has 15 amino acids. J was trimmed by 4 bases and V by 4 bases; bases with no gene match: 10. The CDR3 nucleotides read TGCGCCAGCAGCGCGGGGTTGGACAGGGCATACGAGCAGTACTTC. This encodes CASSAGLDRAYEQYF.

This chain joins TRBV11-2 and TRBJ2-7; D possibly corresponds to TRBD2 (5 bases). The germline gives CDR1 SGHAT, CDR2 FQNNGV. The CDR3 is 14 amino acids. The V end was cut by 3 bases, the J end by 3 bases, with 12 bases between. The CDR3 coding sequence is TGTGCCAGCAGCTTTGGTTCGGGATACTACGAGCAGTACTTC. Translating gives CASSFGSGYYEQYF.

The gene calls are TRBV13 and TRBJ2-7, with 8 bases matching TRBD1. CDR3 size: 14 residues. The ends lost 4 bases at V and 2 bases at J; junction bases unmatched: 4. The germline V gene encodes CDR1 PRHDT and CDR2 FYEKMQ (reference sequence). In DNA form, the CDR3 reads TGTGCCAGCAGCTCGGACAGGGCCCCCTACGAGCAGTACTTC. Protein product: CASSSDRAPYEQYF.

CDR3 DNA sequence: TGTGCCAGCAGTGGGGGGGAGACAGGGGGCACTTCGAACACCGGGGAGCTGTTTTTT. This codes for CASSGGETGGTSNTGELFF. The J gene is TRBJ2-2, the V gene TRBV2, with 10 bases aligning to TRBD1. V dropped 4 bases and J dropped 0; count of bases not matched to a gene: 11. Germline V gene sequence: CDR1 SNHLY, CDR2 FYNNEI. The CDR3 length is 19 residues. The full variable domain, its missing parts supplied by reference TRBV2 and TRBJ2-2, is EPEVTQTPSHQVTQMGQEVILRCVPISNHLYFYWYRQILGQKVEFLVSFYNNEISEKSEIFDDQFSVERPDGSNFTLKIRSTKLEDSAMYFCASSGGETGGTSNTGELFFGEGSRLTVL.

The V call is TRBV19, the J call TRBJ1-1, with 10 nucleotides matching TRBD1. V lost 3 bases, J lost 2 bases, and 3 bases stayed unmatched. Germline CDR1 reads LNHDA; CDR2 reads SQIVND (reference sequence). The CDR3 covers 15 residues. CDR3 loop: CASSIGTGVNTEAFF. The DNA of the CDR3 is TGTGCCAGTAGTATCGGGACAGGGGTAAACACTGAAGCTTTCTTT.

Only one count was recorded for this clone. This rearrangement joins TRBV19 to TRBJ2-2; 12 nucleotides align to TRBD2. Germline values: CDR1 LNHDA, CDR2 SQIVND (reference sequence). The CDR3 length is 17 residues. V dropped 3 bases and J dropped 5; count of bases not matched to a gene: 7. The CDR3 sequence: CASSIELAGGSTGELFF. CDR3 nucleotides: TGTGCCAGTAGTATTGAACTAGCGGGAGGTTCTACCGGGGAGCTGTTTTTT.

The chain is built from TRBV5-1 and TRBJ2-1; D remains unclear. Trimming pared 1 base from V and 6 bases from J, leaving 5 bases between. The CDR3 consists of 12 residues. The germline CDR1 and CDR2 sequences are SGHRS and YFSETQ. The DNA of the CDR3 is TGCGCCAGCAGCTTGACATTCAATGAGCAGTTCTTC. Protein sequence: CASSLTFNEQFF.